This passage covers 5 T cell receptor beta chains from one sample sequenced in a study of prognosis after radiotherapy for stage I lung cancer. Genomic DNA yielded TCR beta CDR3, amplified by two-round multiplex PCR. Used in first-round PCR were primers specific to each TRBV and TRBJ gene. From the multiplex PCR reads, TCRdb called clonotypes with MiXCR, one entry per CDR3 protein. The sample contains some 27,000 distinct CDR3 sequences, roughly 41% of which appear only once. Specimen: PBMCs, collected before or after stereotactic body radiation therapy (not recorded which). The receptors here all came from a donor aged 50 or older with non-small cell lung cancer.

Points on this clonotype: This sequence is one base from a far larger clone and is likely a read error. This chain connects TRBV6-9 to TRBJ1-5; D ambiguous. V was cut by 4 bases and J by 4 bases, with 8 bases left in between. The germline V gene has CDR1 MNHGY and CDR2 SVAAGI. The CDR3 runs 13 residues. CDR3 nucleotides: TGTGCCAGCAGTTTCGGGAAAAATCAGCCCCAGCATTTT. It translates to CASSFGKNQPQHF.

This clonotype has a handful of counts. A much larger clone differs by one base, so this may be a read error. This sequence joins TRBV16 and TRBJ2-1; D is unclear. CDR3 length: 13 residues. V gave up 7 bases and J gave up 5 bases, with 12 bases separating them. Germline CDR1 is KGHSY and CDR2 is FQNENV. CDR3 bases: TGTGCCAGCATCCCGAACCCGAACAATGAGCAGTTCTTC. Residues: CASIPNPNNEQFF.

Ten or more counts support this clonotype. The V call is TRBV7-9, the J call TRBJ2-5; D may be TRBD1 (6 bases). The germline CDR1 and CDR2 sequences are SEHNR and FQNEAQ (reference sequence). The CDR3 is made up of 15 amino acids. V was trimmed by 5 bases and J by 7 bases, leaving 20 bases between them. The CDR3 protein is CASSATGNRVRTQYF. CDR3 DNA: TGTGCCAGCAGCGCCACCGGAAACAGGGTTAGGACCCAGTACTTC.

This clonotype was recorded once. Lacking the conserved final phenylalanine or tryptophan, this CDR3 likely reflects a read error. The CDR3 loop is CASRDRGDINYGYTL. CDR3 sequence (DNA): TGTGCCAGTCGGGACAGGGGCGATATCAACTATGGCTACACCTTA. The V gene is TRBV19, the J gene TRBJ1-2, with 10 bases aligning to TRBD1. Looked up from germline, CDR1 is LNHDA and CDR2 is SQIVND (reference sequence). The CDR3 length is 15 residues. V shed 8 bases and J 2 bases; nucleotides not matched to a gene: 8.

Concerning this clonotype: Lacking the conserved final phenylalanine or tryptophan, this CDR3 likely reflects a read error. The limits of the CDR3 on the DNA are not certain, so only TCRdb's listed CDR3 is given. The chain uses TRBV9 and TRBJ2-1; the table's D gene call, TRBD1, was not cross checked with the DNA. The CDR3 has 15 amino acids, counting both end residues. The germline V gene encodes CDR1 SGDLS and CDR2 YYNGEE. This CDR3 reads CASSVGGGSYNEQLL.